The TCR beta chain under discussion was sequenced for a study of blood T cell repertoires in COVID-19. Across the whole study: Donors in the United States, Italy and Spain gave samples during acute or convalescent COVID-19. The cDNA or gDNA used as material had been derived from T cells, B-cell-depleted T cells, or PBMCs.

V lost 5 bases and J lost 5, with 12 bases in between. There are 13 residues in the CDR3. Per the germline V gene, CDR1 is SGHTA and CDR2 is FQGTGA. Authors' processing steps: By means of reference gene primer amplification, nucleated cell counts were estimated. Clones were read by immunoSEQ multiplex PCR, and TCRdb kept only the in-frame ones, dropping some. That table supplies the V and J calls and clone size; D and trimming were determined from the DNA. The sample has approximately 170,000 clones, roughly 85% seen once. Input material: peripheral blood. The source is an elderly woman with acute or convalescent COVID-19. The J gene is TRBJ2-5, the V gene TRBV7-3; D may be TRBD2 (6 bases). In DNA, the CDR3 is TGTGCCAGCAGCAATTACCGGGGGGAGACCCAGTACTTC. This translates into CASSNYRGETQYF.